Listed below are T cell receptor beta chains from one sample, sequenced in a study of cytomegalovirus exposure and HLA in healthy donors. This table comes from immunoSEQ multiplex PCR, and its TCRdb copy is limited to in-frame clones, with some not included. The data contain 150,000 or so clones, 85% of them singletons. Sample: PBMCs. These receptors came from a man aged 25-45 years in good health and CMV-seropositive. Both conserved end residues are part of each CDR3. The order of the fields is J gene, V gene, CDR3 length, CDR3 protein.

j_gene: TRBJ2-5; v_gene: TRBV19; len: 13; CDR3aa: CASRPYQVETQYF
j_gene: TRBJ2-1; v_gene: TRBV6-1; len: 16; CDR3aa: CASSGGRLADYNEQFF
j_gene: TRBJ2-5; v_gene: TRBV18; len: 15; CDR3aa: CASSPGTGYTETQYF
j_gene: TRBJ1-2; v_gene: TRBV2; len: 13; CDR3aa: CASSVRQDYGYTF
j_gene: TRBJ1-1; v_gene: TRBV7-6; len: 18; CDR3aa: CASSPMITGKMGNTEAFF
j_gene: TRBJ1-5; v_gene: TRBV10-3; len: 14; CDR3aa: CATSRARGNQPQHF
j_gene: TRBJ2-1; v_gene: TRBV7-2; len: 15; CDR3aa: CASSFGLAGGNEQFF
j_gene: TRBJ2-7; v_gene: TRBV5-1; len: 14; CDR3aa: CASSSAGYSYEQYF
j_gene: TRBJ2-1; v_gene: TRBV12-2; len: 15; CDR3aa: CASRSETGGYNEQFF
j_gene: TRBJ2-5; v_gene: TRBV5-6; len: 15; CDR3aa: CASSLASGQQETQYF
j_gene: TRBJ1-1; v_gene: TRBV5-1; len: 15; CDR3aa: CASSTDRFGNTEAFF
j_gene: TRBJ1-2; v_gene: TRBV5-1; len: 14; CDR3aa: CASSWAEKGYGYTF
j_gene: TRBJ2-5; v_gene: TRBV5-6; len: 14; CDR3aa: CASSWDSPQETQYF
j_gene: TRBJ2-3; v_gene: TRBV4-1; len: 14; CDR3aa: CASSLGQGGATQYF
j_gene: TRBJ2-3; v_gene: TRBV29-1; len: 17; CDR3aa: CSAEGSVRGLGTDTQYF
j_gene: TRBJ2-1; v_gene: TRBV25-1; len: 16; CDR3aa: CASSESARSSYNEQFF
j_gene: TRBJ1-6; v_gene: TRBV9; len: 14; CDR3aa: CASSGFQENSPLHF
j_gene: TRBJ2-3; v_gene: TRBV7-8; len: 16; CDR3aa: CASSRGLAGGTDTQYF
j_gene: TRBJ1-3; v_gene: TRBV7-6; len: 17; CDR3aa: CASSLADRPSSGNTIYF
j_gene: TRBJ1-5; v_gene: TRBV7-8; len: 15; CDR3aa: CASSLGGGRGQPQHF
j_gene: TRBJ2-7; v_gene: TRBV2; len: 16; CDR3aa: CASRQFLAGGGHEQYF
j_gene: TRBJ2-7; v_gene: TRBV25-1; len: 13; CDR3aa: CASSGMDSDEQYF
j_gene: TRBJ1-3; v_gene: TRBV9; len: 14; CDR3aa: CASSEDRGGNTIYF
j_gene: TRBJ2-7; v_gene: TRBV4-3; len: 14; CDR3aa: CASSQWGGTYEQYF
j_gene: TRBJ2-6; v_gene: TRBV27; len: 15; CDR3aa: CASSTDSSGANVLTF
j_gene: TRBJ1-1; v_gene: TRBV2; len: 14; CDR3aa: CASRRQVINTEAFF
j_gene: TRBJ2-3; v_gene: TRBV2; len: 13; CDR3aa: CASSARGTDTQYF
j_gene: TRBJ2-7; v_gene: TRBV4-3; len: 14; CDR3aa: CASSQDLGAREQYF
j_gene: TRBJ1-1; v_gene: TRBV2; len: 14; CDR3aa: CASSVTAMNTEAFF
j_gene: TRBJ2-5; v_gene: TRBV7-7; len: 14; CDR3aa: CASSFHGALETQYF
j_gene: TRBJ2-3; v_gene: TRBV5-1; len: 15; CDR3aa: CASSLDGGGGDTQYF
j_gene: TRBJ1-4; v_gene: TRBV4-1; len: 17; CDR3aa: CASSQDPPGRAGEKLFF
j_gene: TRBJ2-1; v_gene: TRBV29-1; len: 12; CDR3aa: CSVGDGGHEQFF
j_gene: TRBJ2-7; v_gene: TRBV12-5; len: 18; CDR3aa: CASGLVQEGRTNSYEQYF
j_gene: TRBJ2-5; v_gene: TRBV30; len: 13; CDR3aa: CAWSSRRPETQYF